The 19 T cell receptor beta chains in this list originate from one sample, sequenced in a study of beta chain features in type 1 diabetes. Expressed TCRB transcripts were sequenced because the isolated RNA had all been reverse transcribed beforehand. Using immunoSEQ multiplex PCR, the repertoire was profiled, and TCRdb retains in-frame clones only, with some absent. The table includes 810,000 or so clones, about a sixth detected once. The sequenced sample was naive CD4+ T cells from blood. All receptors derive from a woman younger than 30 in good health.

The J gene is TRBJ2-5, the V gene TRBV28; D remains unclear. V was trimmed by 7 bases and J by 2 bases, leaving 23 bases between them. Germline CDR1 and CDR2: MDHEN and SYDVKM. CDR3 size: 17 residues. In nucleotides, the CDR3 is TGTGCCAGCACGCATCTCGGACGACCAAAAAAGCAAGAGACCCAGTACTTC. Protein: CASTHLGRPKKQETQYF.

The V call is TRBV7-9, the J call TRBJ2-1; the match to TRBD2 covers 10 bases. V lost 7 bases, J lost 7 bases, and 7 bases stayed unmatched. Germline V lookup: CDR1 SEHNR, CDR2 FQNEAQ (reference sequence). CDR3 length: 14 amino acids. The CDR3 is CASKPGLADNEQFF. CDR3 DNA sequence: TGTGCCAGCAAACCTGGACTAGCGGATAATGAGCAGTTCTTC.

The rearrangement links TRBV20-1 to TRBJ2-7; 7 positions match TRBD2. This CDR3 comprises 11 residues. Germline loops: CDR1 DFQATT, CDR2 SNEGSKA (reference sequence). For the CDR3, the DNA is TGCACCCTAGGGAGGGGCTACGAGCAGTACTTC. Protein sequence: CTLGRGYEQYF.

This clone has only a few counts. V is TRBV10-3 and J is TRBJ2-5; 7 nucleotides align to TRBD2. Germline CDR1 is ENHRY and CDR2 is SYGVKD. The CDR3 sequence is 15 residues long. Trimming removed 5 bases from V and 4 bases from J; junction bases left unmatched: 10. CDR3 protein: CAISSQREVGETQYF. In DNA, the CDR3 is TGTGCCATCAGTTCACAGCGGGAAGTTGGAGAGACCCAGTACTTC.

The gene calls are TRBV7-2 and TRBJ2-6; 9 bases agree with TRBD1. The germline V gene has CDR1 SGHTA and CDR2 FQGNSA. CDR3 length: 15 residues. V shed 5 bases, J shed 2 bases, and the junction held 1 base outside the gene matches. The CDR3 here is CASSRDRAGANVLTF. In nucleotides, the CDR3 is TGTGCCAGCAGCCGGGACAGGGCTGGGGCCAACGTCCTGACTTTC.

This clone was observed a handful of times. The rearrangement joins TRBV5-1 to TRBJ2-3; TRBD2 aligns across 7 bases. Germline values: CDR1 SGHRS, CDR2 YFSETQ. Trimming at V came to 1 base and at J to 4 bases, leaving 3 bases not matched to a gene. The CDR3 contains 14 residues. CDR3 DNA: TGCGCCAGCAGCTTGAGGCTAGCGGCAGATACGCAGTATTTT. It yields the protein CASSLRLAADTQYF.

A few counts support this clone. This chain joins TRBV7-6 and TRBJ2-5; 8 nucleotides align to TRBD2. The CDR3 totals 15 residues. Germline V gene lookup returns CDR1 SGHVS and CDR2 FNYEAQ. Unmatched junction bases numbered 7, after V lost 5 bases and J lost 2 bases. The CDR3, as DNA: TGTGCCAGCAGCCCGGGTCTAGCGGGTCAAGAGACCCAGTACTTC. This translates into CASSPGLAGQETQYF.

The rearrangement links TRBV7-9 to TRBJ2-7, with 12 bases lining up with TRBD2. Germline-derived CDR1 and CDR2 are SEHNR and FQNEAQ (reference sequence). This CDR3 is 16 amino acids long. V trimming: 1 base; J trimming: 4 bases; junction bases outside the gene matches: 5. The CDR3 region has the DNA TGTGCCAGCAGCTTAGGACTAGCGGGAGATCCGTACGAGCAGTACTTC. Its translation is CASSLGLAGDPYEQYF.

This clone came up a few times. The rearrangement links TRBV4-3 to TRBJ1-1; D might be TRBD1 (6 bases). With 4 bases removed from V and 1 base from J, the gap between germline ends came to 10 bases. CDR3 length equals 14 residues. CDR1 is LGHNA and CDR2 is YSLEER in the germline V gene. The CDR3 is CASSRDTPNTEAFF. The DNA for the CDR3 is TGCGCCAGCAGCCGGGACACTCCGAACACTGAAGCTTTCTTT.

The chain couples TRBV20-1 to TRBJ2-1, with D hard to call. The CDR3 totals 11 residues. The germline gives CDR1 DFQATT, CDR2 SNEGSKA (reference sequence). This chain's CDR3 is CSPCGSNEQFF. The CDR3 nucleotides read TGCAGCCCCTGTGGCAGCAATGAGCAGTTCTTC.

This clone was seen more than once but under ten times. The J gene is TRBJ2-1, the V gene TRBV7-8; 9 bases map to TRBD2. Trimming took 4 bases from V and 4 from J; bases not matched to a gene: 5. CDR3 length: 15 amino acids. Germline CDR1 is SGHVS and CDR2 is FQNEAQ. The CDR3 coding sequence is TGTGCCAGCAGCTCTAGCGGGACGTCGTACAATGAGCAGTTCTTC. Translating gives CASSSSGTSYNEQFF.

The sample holds a few counts of this clone. The J gene is TRBJ2-5, the V gene TRBV7-2; D may match TRBD1 or TRBD2 (5 bases each). CDR3 length equals 13 residues. V was shortened by 5 bases and J by 5 bases, with 12 bases between the two germline ends. CDR1 and CDR2 from the germline V gene are SGHTA and FQGNSA. The CDR3: CASSRGPTETQYF. The CDR3 DNA is TGTGCCAGCAGCCGGGGCCCCACCGAGACCCAGTACTTC. Supplemented by reference TRBV7-2 and TRBJ2-5, the full variable domain reads GAGVSQSPSNKVTEKGKDVELRCDPISGHTALYWYRQSLGQGLEFLIYFQGNSAPDKSGLPSDRFSAERTGGSVSTLTIQRTQQEDSAVYLCASSRGPTETQYFGPGTRLLVL.

This clone was detected a few times. The V gene is TRBV29-1, the J gene TRBJ2-5, with D unresolved. Germline loops: CDR1 SQVTM, CDR2 ANQGSEA. V shed 5 bases and J shed 2 bases, with 9 bases lying between them. CDR3 length: 12 amino acids. For the CDR3, the DNA is TGCAGCGTTTTAGGAGTTCAAGAGACCCAGTACTTC. It encodes CSVLGVQETQYF.

The rearrangement uses TRBV6-6 and TRBJ2-5, with TRBD1 matching over 7 bases. Germline V gene sequence: CDR1 MNHNY, CDR2 SVGAGI (reference sequence). The CDR3 has 14 amino acids. Losses at the gene ends were 6 bases for V and 0 bases for J; bases not matched to a gene: 4. CDR3 region: CASSRDSNQETQYF. CDR3 nucleotides: TGTGCCAGCAGCCGGGACAGCAACCAAGAGACCCAGTACTTC.

V and J are TRBV28 and TRBJ2-4; 9 bases fit TRBD1. Per germline, CDR1 MDHEN and CDR2 SYDVKM. The CDR3 loop spans 20 amino acids. The junction had 26 bases not matched to a gene; V was cut back by 7 bases and J by 7 bases. CDR3 in amino acids: CASIGGTGRSWRELDNIQYF. In DNA form, the CDR3 reads TGTGCCAGCATCGGCGGGACAGGGAGGTCGTGGCGGGAGTTGGACAACATTCAGTACTTC.

The V and J genes are TRBV5-1 and TRBJ2-5, with D hard to call. The germline CDR1 and CDR2 sequences are SGHRS and YFSETQ. The CDR3 totals 14 residues. Deletions cut 3 bases from V and 5 bases from J, with 14 bases between. In DNA, the CDR3 is TGCGCCAGCAGCTGGGGAATACAAGTGGAGACCCAGTACTTC. It codes for CASSWGIQVETQYF.

As concerns this clone: This sample includes further DNA sequences coding for the same CDR3. The chain uses TRBV20-1 and TRBJ2-1, with D unresolved. The CDR3 length is 9 residues. CDR1 DFQATT and CDR2 SNEGSKA come from the germline V gene (reference sequence). Trimming took 3 bases from V and 7 from J, leaving 1 base between them. CDR3 nucleotide sequence: TGCAGTGCTAGGAATGAGCAGTTCTTC. Amino acid sequence: CSARNEQFF.

The chain uses TRBV6-6 and TRBJ1-5; 7 bases map to TRBD1. The trim removed 5 bases at V and 3 bases at J, leaving 7 bases unmatched. The germline CDR1 and CDR2 sequences are MNHNY and SVGAGI (reference sequence). The CDR3 extends over 15 amino acids. As DNA, the CDR3 is TGTGCCAGCAGTCCGGGACAGTGGGACAATCAGCCCCAGCATTTT. Encoded protein: CASSPGQWDNQPQHF.

This clone was seen a handful of times. Here the CDR3 DNA reads TGCAGCGTTGTGCAGGGGGGATGGACGCAGTATTTT. Translating gives CSVVQGGWTQYF. This chain uses TRBV29-1 with TRBJ2-3; D possibly corresponds to TRBD1 (7 bases). Trimming stripped 4 bases from V and 9 bases from J, with 14 bases between. Per the germline V gene, CDR1 is SQVTM and CDR2 is ANQGSEA. The CDR3 totals 12 residues.